This entry is about one T cell receptor (beta chain). No antigen is known for it. The CDR3 has 14 residues. With 6 bases removed from V and 7 bases from J, the gap between germline ends came to 13 bases. These data come from a study of early T cells in non-severe SARS-CoV-2 infection. Study in general: Sequencing of bulk RNA from unsorted whole blood was done, without chain pairing.

Unique molecular identifiers tagged individual cDNA molecules. TCRdb passed the 5' RACE reads through MiXCR, listing each CDR3 protein once. The table lists about 20,000 distinct CDR3 sequences, around 5.8% of them singletons. Study results and caveats: Reliance on VDJdb matching favored anti-spike CD8 responses; private and CD4 specificities were missed.

The sample here was whole blood, taken at baseline. The chain carries TRBV12-3 or TRBV12-4 and TRBJ1-6; perhaps TRBD1 as D (5 bases). The TCR was taken from an adult who was a healthcare worker with PCR-confirmed SARS-CoV-2 infection or an uninfected control (not recorded which). The CDR3 protein is CASSPGLGNSPLHF. CDR3 DNA: TGTGCCAGCAGCCCGGGACTGGGAAATTCACCCCTCCACTTT.